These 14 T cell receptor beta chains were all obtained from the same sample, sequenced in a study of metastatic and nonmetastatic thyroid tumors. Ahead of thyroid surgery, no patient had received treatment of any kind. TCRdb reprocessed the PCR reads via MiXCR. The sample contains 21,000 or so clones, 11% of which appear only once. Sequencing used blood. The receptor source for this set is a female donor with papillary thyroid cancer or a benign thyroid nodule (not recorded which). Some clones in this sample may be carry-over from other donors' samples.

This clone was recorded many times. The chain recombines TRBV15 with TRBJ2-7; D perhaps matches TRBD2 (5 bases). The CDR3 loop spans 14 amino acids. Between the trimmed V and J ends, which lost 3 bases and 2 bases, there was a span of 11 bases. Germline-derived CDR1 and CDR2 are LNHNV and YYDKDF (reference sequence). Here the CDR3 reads CATSRSDYPYEQYF. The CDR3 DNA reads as TGTGCCACCAGCAGGTCTGACTACCCCTACGAGCAGTACTTC.

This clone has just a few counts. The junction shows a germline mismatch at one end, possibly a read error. The CDR3 sequence is CASSPGQGAPYEQYF. In DNA, the CDR3 is TGTGCCAGCTCACCGGGACAGGGGGCACCCTATGAGCAGTACTTC. The J gene is TRBJ2-7, the V gene TRBV18; 12 nucleotides match TRBD1. The CDR3 has 15 residues. Germline-derived CDR1 and CDR2 are KGHSH and LQKENI.

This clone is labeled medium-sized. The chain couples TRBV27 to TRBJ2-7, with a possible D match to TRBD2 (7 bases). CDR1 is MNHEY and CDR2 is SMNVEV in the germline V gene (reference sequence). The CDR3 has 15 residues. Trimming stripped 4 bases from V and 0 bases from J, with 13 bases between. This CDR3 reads CASSWGGQLSYEQYF. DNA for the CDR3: TGTGCCAGCAGTTGGGGGGGGCAGCTCTCCTACGAGCAGTACTTC.

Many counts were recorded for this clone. The CDR3 loop is CASSFRGREDTQYF. The CDR3 nucleotides are TGTGCCAGCAGCTTTCGGGGCAGAGAGGATACGCAGTATTTT. The chain combines TRBV7-3 with TRBJ2-3; D might be TRBD1 or TRBD2, each matching 5 bases. The V end lost 3 bases, the J end lost 6 bases, and 13 bases lay between the germline ends. Looked up from germline, CDR1 is SGHTA and CDR2 is FQGTGA. This CDR3 contains 14 residues.

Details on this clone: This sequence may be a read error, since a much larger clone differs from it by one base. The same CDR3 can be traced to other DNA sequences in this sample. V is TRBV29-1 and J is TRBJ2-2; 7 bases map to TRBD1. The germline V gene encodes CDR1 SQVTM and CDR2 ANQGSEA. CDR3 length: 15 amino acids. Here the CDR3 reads CSARRQGAIAGELFF. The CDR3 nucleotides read TGCAGCGCTAGAAGACAGGGTGCTATTGCCGGGGAGCTGTTTTTC.

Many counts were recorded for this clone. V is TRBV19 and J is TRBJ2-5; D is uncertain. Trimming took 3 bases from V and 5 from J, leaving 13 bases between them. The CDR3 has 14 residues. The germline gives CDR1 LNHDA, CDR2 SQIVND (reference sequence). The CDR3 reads CASSIGGPWETQYF. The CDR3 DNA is TGTGCCAGTAGTATTGGTGGGCCTTGGGAGACCCAGTACTTC.

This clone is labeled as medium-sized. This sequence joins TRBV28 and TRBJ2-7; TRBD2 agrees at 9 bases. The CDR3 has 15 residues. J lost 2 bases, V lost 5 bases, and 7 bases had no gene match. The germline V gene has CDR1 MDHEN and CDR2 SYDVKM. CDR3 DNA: TGTGCCAGCAGTACCCAAGCGGGAGGTCCCTACGAGCAGTACTTC. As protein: CASSTQAGGPYEQYF.

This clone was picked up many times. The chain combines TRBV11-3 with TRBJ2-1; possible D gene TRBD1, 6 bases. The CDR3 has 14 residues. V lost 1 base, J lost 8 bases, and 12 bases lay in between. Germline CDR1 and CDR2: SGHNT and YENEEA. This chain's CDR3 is CASSLGTAGDEQFF. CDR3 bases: TGTGCCAGCAGCTTAGGGACAGCTGGGGATGAGCAGTTCTTC.

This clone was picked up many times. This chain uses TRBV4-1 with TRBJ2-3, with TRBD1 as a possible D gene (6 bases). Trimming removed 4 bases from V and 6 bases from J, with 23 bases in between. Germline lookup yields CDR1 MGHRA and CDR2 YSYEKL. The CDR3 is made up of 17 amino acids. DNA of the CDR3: TGCGCCAGCAGCCCTACCCAAGAACAGGGCCTCCAGGATACGCAGTATTTT. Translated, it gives CASSPTQEQGLQDTQYF.

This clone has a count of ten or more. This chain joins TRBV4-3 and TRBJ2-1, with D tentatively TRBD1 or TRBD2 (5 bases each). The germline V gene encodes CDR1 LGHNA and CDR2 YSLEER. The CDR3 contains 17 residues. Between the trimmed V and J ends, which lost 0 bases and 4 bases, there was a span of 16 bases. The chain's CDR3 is CASSQDYGTSGYNEQFF. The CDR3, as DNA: TGCGCCAGCAGCCAAGACTACGGGACCTCTGGGTACAATGAGCAGTTCTTC.

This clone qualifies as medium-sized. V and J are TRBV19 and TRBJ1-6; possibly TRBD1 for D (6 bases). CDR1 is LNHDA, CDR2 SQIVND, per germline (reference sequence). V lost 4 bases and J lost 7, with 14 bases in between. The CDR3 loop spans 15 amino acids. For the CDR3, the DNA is TGTGCCAGTAGTACACAGACAGGAATAAATTCACCCCTCCACTTT. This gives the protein CASSTQTGINSPLHF.

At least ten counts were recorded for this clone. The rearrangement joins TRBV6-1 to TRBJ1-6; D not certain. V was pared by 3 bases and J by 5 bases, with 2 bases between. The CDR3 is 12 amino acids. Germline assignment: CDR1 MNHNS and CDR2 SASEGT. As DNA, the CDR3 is TGTGCCAGCAGTGACCATAATTCACCCCTCCACTTT. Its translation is CASSDHNSPLHF.

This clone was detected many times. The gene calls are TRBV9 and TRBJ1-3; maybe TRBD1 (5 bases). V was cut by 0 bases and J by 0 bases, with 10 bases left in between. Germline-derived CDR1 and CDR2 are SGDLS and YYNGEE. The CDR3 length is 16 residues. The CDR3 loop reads CASSVAWDGSGNTIYF. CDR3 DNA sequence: TGTGCCAGCAGCGTAGCGTGGGACGGCTCTGGAAACACCATATATTTT.

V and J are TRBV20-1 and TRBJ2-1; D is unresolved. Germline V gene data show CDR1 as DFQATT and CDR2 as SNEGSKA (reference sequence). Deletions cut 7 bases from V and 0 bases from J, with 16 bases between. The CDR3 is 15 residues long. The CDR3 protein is CSVNYDTSSYNEQFF. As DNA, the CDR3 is TGCAGTGTTAACTACGACACCAGCTCCTACAATGAGCAGTTCTTC.